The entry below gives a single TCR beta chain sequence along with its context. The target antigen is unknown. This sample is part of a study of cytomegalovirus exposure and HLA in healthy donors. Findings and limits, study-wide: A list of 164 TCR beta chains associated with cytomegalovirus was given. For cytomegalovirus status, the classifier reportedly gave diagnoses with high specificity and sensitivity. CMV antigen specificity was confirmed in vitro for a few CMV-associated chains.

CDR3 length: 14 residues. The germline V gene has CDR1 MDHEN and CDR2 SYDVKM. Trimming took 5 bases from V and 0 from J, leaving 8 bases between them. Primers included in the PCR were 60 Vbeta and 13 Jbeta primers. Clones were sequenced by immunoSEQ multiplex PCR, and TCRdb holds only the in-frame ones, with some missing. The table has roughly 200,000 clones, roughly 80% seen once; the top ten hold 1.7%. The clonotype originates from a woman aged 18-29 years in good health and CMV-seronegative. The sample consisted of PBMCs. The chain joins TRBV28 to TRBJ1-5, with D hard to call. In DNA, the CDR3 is TGTGCCAGCAGTCCCCCTTATAGCAATCAGCCCCAGCATTTT. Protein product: CASSPPYSNQPQHF.